These 9 T cell receptor beta chains were sequenced from one sample in a study of blood T cells in healthy people across ages. Through a sample-barcoded 5' primer and a J-beta primer mix, a second PCR was run for roughly 7 to 11 cycles. Using its own MiXCR run on the 5' RACE reads, TCRdb lists one record per CDR3 protein. This sample yields hundreds of thousands of distinct CDR3 sequences, of which about a third are seen a single time; just over 15% belongs to the top ten. Material for sequencing was blood. These receptors all come from a woman aged 80 or over in good health.

The rearrangement joins TRBV10-3 to TRBJ2-5; D remains ambiguous. Matching the DNA end better, TRBJ2-7 makes the J call doubtful. The CDR3 runs to 13 residues. The germline V gene encodes CDR1 ENHRY and CDR2 SYGVKD. The CDR3 DNA is TGTGCCATCAGGACCCCCGACGGGTACGAGCAGTACTTC. This gives the protein CAIRTPDGYEQYF.

This clonotype was seen a handful of times. This chain links TRBV20-1 with TRBJ1-1; D call uncertain. The CDR3 loop spans 16 amino acids. V lost 2 bases and J lost 1, with 17 bases in between. Germline CDR1 DFQATT, CDR2 SNEGSKA (reference sequence). CDR3 loop: CSARSRAARGNTEAFF. The CDR3 DNA reads TGCAGTGCTAGATCCCGGGCGGCCCGAGGGAACACTGAAGCTTTCTTT.

Concerning this clonotype itself: This may be a read error, as it is one base from a much larger clone. V is TRBV20-1 and J is TRBJ1-5, with no clear D. V was trimmed by 5 bases and J by 5 bases, leaving 16 bases between them. The CDR3 loop spans 14 amino acids. CDR1 is DFQATT and CDR2 is SNEGSKA in the germline V gene (reference sequence). The CDR3 DNA reads as TGCAGTGCTGCCAGGTTTAGCGATTATCAGCCCCAGCATTTT. Its protein product is CSAARFSDYQPQHF.

This chain connects TRBV6-1 to TRBJ1-5; D uncertain. CDR3 length: 14 residues. Trimming pared 2 bases from V and 9 bases from J, leaving 14 bases between. Germline CDR1 reads MNHNS; CDR2 reads SASEGT. CDR3 sequence (DNA): TGTGCCAGCAGTGAAACTTTGGCGCCCCGGCCCCAGCATTTT. Amino acids: CASSETLAPRPQHF.

V usage is TRBV5-1 and J usage is TRBJ2-1; the D gene is possibly TRBD1 (5 bases). Germline CDR1 and CDR2: SGHRS and YFSETQ. Trimming cost V 3 bases and J 11 bases, with 15 bases left between them. The CDR3 has 13 amino acids. As DNA, the CDR3 is TGCGCCAGCAGCTCTTACAGGACCGATCAGCAGTTCTTC. Translated: CASSSYRTDQQFF.

This clonotype was found many times. This chain connects TRBV20-1 to TRBJ1-1, with D unclear. Germline CDR1 is DFQATT and CDR2 is SNEGSKA (reference sequence). This CDR3 has 13 amino acids. V lost 3 bases to trimming and J lost 11 bases, with 19 bases between them. CDR3 sequence: CSASPGSDRFAFF. DNA for the CDR3: TGCAGTGCTAGTCCCGGCAGCGACCGATTTGCTTTCTTT.

CDR3 DNA: TGTGCCACCCGAAGACAGGAAAACACTGAAGCTTTCTTT. This gives the protein CATRRQENTEAFF. This chain links TRBV24-1 with TRBJ1-1; D may be TRBD1 (6 bases). The CDR3 runs 13 residues. With 9 bases removed from V and 2 bases from J, the gap between germline ends came to 12 bases. Germline CDR1 KGHDR, CDR2 SFDVKD.

This clonotype was found a few times. At one of its ends the junction is not consistent with the germline gene, which may arise from a read error. The V and J genes are TRBV6-1 and TRBJ1-1, with 10 bases fitting TRBD1. Looked up from germline, CDR1 is MNHNS and CDR2 is SASEGT. This CDR3 has 14 amino acids. CDR3 residues: CASNEAGQGTEAFF. As DNA, the CDR3 is TGTGCCAGCAATGAAGCGGGACAGGGGACTGAAGCTTTCTTT.

This clonotype was counted at least ten times. The V call is TRBV6-2 or TRBV6-3, the J call TRBJ1-5; 12 bases match TRBD1. This CDR3 comprises 15 residues. V dropped 4 bases and J dropped 6; count of bases not matched to a gene: 4. Germline V lookup: CDR1 MNHEY, CDR2 SVGEGT. The CDR3 spells CASSWDRGLRQPQHF. The CDR3 coding sequence is TGTGCCAGCAGTTGGGACAGGGGGCTACGTCAGCCCCAGCATTTT.